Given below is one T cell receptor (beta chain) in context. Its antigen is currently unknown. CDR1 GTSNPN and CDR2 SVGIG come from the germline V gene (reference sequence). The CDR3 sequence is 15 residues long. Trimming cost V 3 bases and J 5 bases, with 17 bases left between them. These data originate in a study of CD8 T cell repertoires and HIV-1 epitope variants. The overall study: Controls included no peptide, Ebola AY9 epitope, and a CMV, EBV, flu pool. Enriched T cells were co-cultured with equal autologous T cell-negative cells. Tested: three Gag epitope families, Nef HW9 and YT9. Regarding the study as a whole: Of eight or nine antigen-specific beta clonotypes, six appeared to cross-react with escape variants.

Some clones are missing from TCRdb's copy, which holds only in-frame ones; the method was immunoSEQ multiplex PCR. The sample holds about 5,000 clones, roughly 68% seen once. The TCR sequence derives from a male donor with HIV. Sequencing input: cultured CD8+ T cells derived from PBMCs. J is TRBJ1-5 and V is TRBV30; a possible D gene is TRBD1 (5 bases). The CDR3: CAWSPAGGFDQPQHF. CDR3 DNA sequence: TGTGCCTGGAGCCCGGCCGGGGGATTCGATCAGCCCCAGCATTTT.